These T cell receptor beta chains were read from a single sample in a study of Ad26.COV2.S vaccination and SARS-CoV-2 variants. The assay was immunoSEQ multiplex PCR, and TCRdb's table has in-frame clones only and misses some. The sample yields approximately 410,000 clones, roughly 90% seen once. The specimen was peripheral blood, collected in a trial of Ad26.COV2.S vaccine versus placebo. The origin of the receptors is a person aged 18 to 65 who received the Ad26.COV2.S COVID-19 vaccine or a placebo. Both conserved end residues are part of each CDR3. Each record gives: V gene, J gene, clone size, D gene, CDR3 protein, CDR3 DNA. D genes are given only for firm matches. Only part of the rows carry a size: once, few, many, or a class if the clone is expanded.

>TRBV7-9|TRBJ1-5|.|.
CASSLAGMAQHF
TGTGCCAGCAGCTTAGCCGGAATGGCCCAGCATTTT
>TRBV3-1/TRBV3-2|TRBJ1-6|once|TRBD1
CASSPWDSQNSPLHF
TGTGCCAGCAGCCCGTGGGACAGTCAGAATTCACCCCTCCACTTT
>TRBV2|TRBJ1-2|once|TRBD1
CASSVKGGDYGYTF
TGTGCCAGCAGTGTAAAAGGGGGCGACTATGGCTACACCTTC
>TRBV7-6|TRBJ2-5|once|.
CASSGYQETQYF
TGTGCCAGCTCCGGGTACCAAGAGACCCAGTACTTC
>TRBV6-5|TRBJ2-1|.|TRBD2
CASSYLSGGQNEQFF
TGTGCCAGCAGTTACCTTAGCGGGGGGCAAAATGAGCAGTTCTTC
>TRBV9|TRBJ1-1|few|.
CASSPRGSGLYTEAFF
TGTGCCAGCAGCCCCCGCGGCTCGGGGCTCTACACTGAAGCTTTCTTT
>TRBV3-1/TRBV3-2|TRBJ2-1|.|.
CASSQDSGSYNEQFF
TGTGCCAGCAGCCAAGATTCAGGGTCATACAATGAGCAGTTCTTC
>TRBV4-1|TRBJ2-1|.|.
CASSQVREEPYNEQFF
TGCGCCAGCAGCCAAGTGAGGGAGGAGCCCTACAATGAGCAGTTCTTC
>TRBV2|TRBJ1-1|.|TRBD1
CASSERTGTSEAFF
TGTGCCAGCAGCGAGAGGACAGGGACTTCTGAAGCTTTCTTT
>TRBV5-6|TRBJ2-7|once|TRBD1
CASSVTGTGDYEQYF
TGTGCCAGCAGTGTGACCGGGACAGGGGACTACGAGCAGTACTTC
>TRBV5-6|TRBJ2-7|.|TRBD1
CASSFQQGVEQYF
TGTGCCAGCAGCTTTCAACAGGGGGTCGAGCAGTACTTC
>TRBV7-2|TRBJ2-2|.|.
CASSLASGFNTGELFF
TGTGCCAGCAGCTTAGCGAGCGGGTTCAACACCGGGGAGCTGTTTTTT
>TRBV6-2/TRBV6-3|TRBJ2-7|.|.
CASSSSLDIYEQYF
TGTGCCAGCAGTTCTAGTCTAGATATTTACGAGCAGTACTTC
>TRBV7-2|TRBJ2-1|once|.
CASSLAVYNEQFF
TGTGCCAGCAGCTTAGCAGTGTACAATGAGCAGTTCTTC
>TRBV7-8|TRBJ1-5|.|.
CASSSRAQLSNQPQHF
TGTGCCAGCAGCTCTCGGGCCCAGTTAAGCAATCAGCCCCAGCATTTT
>TRBV24-1|TRBJ1-3|.|.
CATSDRTDSGNTIYF
TGTGCCACCAGTGATCGGACGGACTCTGGAAACACCATATATTTT
>TRBV11-2|TRBJ2-7|.|TRBD2
CASSFSGGVTYEQYF
TGTGCCAGCAGCTTCAGCGGGGGGGTAACCTACGAGCAGTACTTC
>TRBV27|TRBJ1-5|.|TRBD1
CATRTGGAYQPQHF
TGTGCCACCAGGACAGGGGGCGCGTATCAGCCCCAGCATTTT
>TRBV7-8|TRBJ2-1|.|.
CASSLVGDSRADNEQFF
TGTGCCAGCAGCTTAGTGGGCGACTCCCGAGCGGACAATGAGCAGTTCTTC
>TRBV5-4|TRBJ2-5|.|.
CASSLVSSPETQYF
TGTGCCAGCAGCTTGGTGTCCAGCCCAGAGACCCAGTACTTC
>TRBV27|TRBJ1-4|.|.
CASSFRGAGEKLFF
TGTGCCAGCAGTTTTCGGGGGGCAGGAGAAAAACTGTTTTTT
>TRBV14|TRBJ2-1|.|.
CASSNSMQNEQFF
TGTGCCAGCAGCAATTCGATGCAAAATGAGCAGTTCTTC
>TRBV11-2|TRBJ2-1|.|.
CASSLDWLPPNEQFF
TGTGCCAGCAGCTTAGATTGGCTTCCCCCCAATGAGCAGTTCTTC
>TRBV27|TRBJ1-1|.|TRBD1
CASSQADRGPSFF
TGTGCCAGCAGTCAGGCTGACAGGGGGCCGTCTTTCTTT
>TRBV3-1/TRBV3-2|TRBJ1-4|.|.
CASSQYLGSGKLFF
TGTGCCAGCAGCCAATATCTGGGGTCGGGGAAACTGTTTTTT